The clone carrying this TCR beta chain was picked up many times. The antigen remains undetermined. These data come from a study of T-cell memory formation after mild COVID-19. Whole-study context: TCR clusters showed largely donor specificity. Study observations and caveats: Among clones contracting day 15 to 85, CD4/CD8 was balanced, whereas later expanders leaned CD4+. The SARS-CoV-2 specificity of second-wave clones reaching peak at day 37 remained unverified.

The CDR3 is 14 residues long. From germline, CDR1 is SEHNR and CDR2 FQNEAQ (reference sequence). The V and J ends lost 3 bases and 4 bases, in that order; junction bases with no gene match: 4. TCRdb re-called the 5' RACE reads through MiXCR, storing one row per CDR3 protein. Of around 340,000 distinct CDR3 sequences detected, over 13% appear once; the ten largest clones hold 22%. The sequenced sample consisted of PBMCs or a T cell subset sorted from them (not recorded which). The rearrangement uses TRBV7-9 and TRBJ2-5, with TRBD1 matching over 8 bases. This sequence was found in a man younger than 30 who had mild COVID-19 (a few samples of this study predate the infection). Cell type and time point are not known. The CDR3 protein is CASSLGQAVETQYF. Here the CDR3 DNA reads TGTGCCAGCAGCTTGGGACAGGCAGTAGAGACCCAGTACTTC. The full variable domain, with the rest looked up from reference TRBV7-9 and TRBJ2-5, is DTGVSQNPRHKITKRGQNVTFRCDPISEHNRLYWYRQTLGQGPEFLTYFQNEAQLEKSRLLSDRFSAERPKGSFSTLEIQRTEQGDSAMYLCASSLGQAVETQYFGPGTRLLVL.